The present T cell receptor (beta chain) was sequenced within a study of blood T cell repertoires in COVID-19. V gave up 0 bases and J gave up 8 bases, with 9 bases separating them. From germline, CDR1 is SGHRS and CDR2 YFSETQ. The CDR3 is 13 residues long. Sequenced by immunoSEQ multiplex PCR; TCRdb stores in-frame clones only, minus some. The sample consists of 270,000 or so clones, approximately 81% of them appearing once. The receptor was isolated from a woman aged 60-70 years with active or convalescent COVID-19. The chain couples TRBV5-1 to TRBJ1-3, with a weak D call TRBD1 (5 bases). Sequenced input: peripheral blood. The CDR3 protein is CASSLVGADTIYF. The CDR3 DNA sequence: TGCGCCAGCAGCTTGGTAGGGGCAGACACCATATATTTT.